These 24 T cell receptor beta chains originate from one sample sequenced in a study of CD8 T cells in ankylosing spondylitis. Via MiXCR, TCRdb re-called the 5' RACE reads, giving one row per CDR3 protein. The sample holds 200,000 to 250,000 distinct CDR3 sequences; 10% are singletons and the top ten take 20% to 25%. Material: blood, either unsorted or a sorted T cell fraction (not recorded which). These receptors were taken from a male donor with ankylosing spondylitis or in good health (not recorded which).

This clonotype was seen at least ten times. V usage is TRBV5-1 and J usage is TRBJ1-4; D may be TRBD1 (5 bases). The CDR3 extends over 14 amino acids. CDR1 is SGHRS and CDR2 is YFSETQ in the germline V gene. V lost 2 bases to trimming and J lost 1 base, with 6 bases between them. The CDR3 nucleotides read TGCGCCAGCAGCTTAGGGGTAACTAATGAAAAACTGTTTTTT. This encodes CASSLGVTNEKLFF.

This clonotype was observed at least ten times. The chain has TRBV28 and TRBJ2-1, with D perhaps being TRBD1 or TRBD2 (6 bases each). With 5 bases removed from V and 8 bases from J, the gap between germline ends came to 25 bases. Germline assignment: CDR1 MDHEN and CDR2 SYDVKM. The CDR3 runs to 17 residues. The CDR3 coding sequence is TGTGCCAGCAGTCCCCCCCGTAGGGGGGTGAGTCTAGATGAGCAGTTCTTC. Amino acids: CASSPPRRGVSLDEQFF.

This clonotype was observed many times. The chain couples TRBV20-1 to TRBJ1-2, with D perhaps matching TRBD1 (5 bases). This CDR3 region has 13 residues. CDR1 is DFQATT, CDR2 SNEGSKA, per germline (reference sequence). Trimming took off 1 base at V and 1 base at J, with 7 bases between the two ends. The CDR3 spells CSARVGGNYGYTF. In nucleotides, the CDR3 is TGCAGTGCTAGAGTTGGGGGTAACTATGGCTACACCTTC.

The sample holds many counts of this clonotype. V usage is TRBV12-3 or TRBV12-4 and J usage is TRBJ2-1; D is perhaps TRBD2 (5 bases). The germline V and J ends were trimmed by 4 bases and 15 bases, with 22 bases remaining between them. This CDR3 is 14 amino acids long. The CDR3 DNA sequence: TGTGCCAGCAGTTCAGCGGAACGCGCGTCAATCCGGTTCTTC. Its translation is CASSSAERASIRFF.

This clonotype was found many times. The chain has TRBV20-1 and TRBJ2-2; perhaps D is TRBD1 or TRBD2 (5 bases each). Looked up from germline, CDR1 is DFQATT and CDR2 is SNEGSKA (reference sequence). The CDR3 has 14 amino acids. V lost 6 bases to trimming and J lost 0 bases, with 11 bases between them. CDR3 nucleotide sequence: TGCAGTGCACCGGGACCATCGAACACCGGGGAGCTGTTTTTT. Protein product: CSAPGPSNTGELFF.

This clonotype was detected ten times or more. The chain joins TRBV20-1 to TRBJ2-5, with no clear D. Germline values: CDR1 DFQATT, CDR2 SNEGSKA (reference sequence). The CDR3 is 12 residues long. Trimming took 1 base from V and 0 from J, leaving 3 bases between them. CDR3 region: CSARGNQETQYF. DNA of the CDR3: TGCAGTGCTAGAGGGAACCAAGAGACCCAGTACTTC.

In its sample, this clonotype was seen many times. The V and J genes are TRBV12-1 and TRBJ2-3; the D call TRBD2 from the table was never checked on the DNA. TRBV12-1 is a recognized pseudogene. The length of the CDR3 is 15 residues. This CDR3 is CASSPFRPSTDTQYF. The CDR3 DNA sequence: TGTGCCAGCAGCCCCTTCCGACCTAGCACAGATACGCAGTATTTT.

This clonotype was counted many times. The genes are TRBV25-1 and TRBJ2-3, with 8 bases aligning to TRBD2. CDR3 length: 19 residues. J was trimmed by 4 bases and V by 1 base; bases with no gene match: 16. Germline-derived CDR1 and CDR2 are MGHDK and SYGVNS. The CDR3, as DNA: TGTGCCAGCAGTGAATTCTTTTCGGGGAGCGGGGGTTTCGCAGATACGCAGTATTTT. It is translated as CASSEFFSGSGGFADTQYF.

This clonotype occurred many times. The V call is TRBV20-1, the J call TRBJ2-6, with D possibly matching TRBD1 (5 bases). Germline lookup yields CDR1 DFQATT and CDR2 SNEGSKA (reference sequence). The CDR3 runs 18 residues. Trimming took 5 bases from V and 0 from J, leaving 20 bases between them. The CDR3 DNA sequence: TGCAGTGCTGACGATCGACAGTCGAGTTACTCTGGGGCCAACGTCCTGACTTTC. Translated, it gives CSADDRQSSYSGANVLTF.

This clonotype came up many times. V is TRBV4-1 and J is TRBJ2-3, with 7 nucleotides matching TRBD2. The germline gives CDR1 MGHRA, CDR2 YSYEKL. CDR3 size: 17 residues. V dropped 1 base and J dropped 2; count of bases not matched to a gene: 9. The DNA of the CDR3 is TGCGCCAGCAGCCAAGTACTTAAGCGGGGCGACACAGATACGCAGTATTTT. Its protein is CASSQVLKRGDTDTQYF.

This chain connects TRBV7-8 to TRBJ2-7, with TRBD2 identical over 7 bases. The CDR3 runs to 15 residues. Germline trimming cut 4 bases from V and 4 bases from J; bases unmatched to any gene: 10. Germline assignment: CDR1 SGHVS and CDR2 FQNEAQ. The CDR3 DNA is TGTGCCAGCAGCTCCTCCCTAGGTAGCGGGTACGAGCAGTACTTC. Protein product: CASSSSLGSGYEQYF.

The table lists this clonotype with many counts. This chain links TRBV5-1 with TRBJ1-4; D is unresolved. Germline V gene sequence: CDR1 SGHRS, CDR2 YFSETQ. This CDR3 has 16 amino acids. The germline V and J ends were trimmed by 0 bases and 3 bases, with 12 bases remaining between them. The CDR3 sequence is CASSLAGDTSNEKLFF. CDR3 nucleotides: TGCGCCAGCAGCTTGGCAGGCGACACTTCTAATGAAAAACTGTTTTTT.

This clonotype came up a few times. This chain links TRBV9 with TRBJ2-1; no clear D. The germline gives CDR1 SGDLS, CDR2 YYNGEE. Between the trimmed V and J ends, which lost 0 bases and 4 bases, there was a span of 11 bases. CDR3 length equals 15 residues. CDR3 amino acids: CASSVVPEPYNEQFF. The DNA of the CDR3 is TGTGCCAGCAGCGTAGTCCCGGAACCATACAATGAGCAGTTCTTC.

Worth noting for this clonotype: Since a much larger clone is just one base distant, this may be a read error. The chain uses TRBV7-8 and TRBJ2-2; weak D call: TRBD2 (6 bases). The germline V gene has CDR1 SGHVS and CDR2 FQNEAQ. The CDR3 sequence is 17 residues long. V was trimmed by 4 bases and J by 2 bases, leaving 17 bases between them. For the CDR3, the DNA is TGTGCCAGCAGCTCAGGGACTGGTGGGCCCAACACCGGGGAGCTGTTTTTT. Amino acids: CASSSGTGGPNTGELFF.

This clonotype was observed at least ten times. This chain links TRBV12-3 or TRBV12-4 with TRBJ1-5; a weak D match, TRBD1 (5 bases). Trimming pared 6 bases from V and 7 bases from J, leaving 19 bases between. The CDR3 extends over 15 amino acids. The CDR3 sequence is CASSPSEGFSQPQHF. The CDR3, as DNA: TGTGCCAGCAGCCCCTCGGAGGGGTTCTCCCAGCCCCAGCATTTT.

Many counts were recorded for this clonotype. The chain joins TRBV20-1 to TRBJ2-1, with TRBD1 identical over 8 bases. V dropped 6 bases and J dropped 3; count of bases not matched to a gene: 13. There are 16 residues in the CDR3. Looked up from germline, CDR1 is DFQATT and CDR2 is SNEGSKA (reference sequence). As DNA, the CDR3 is TGCAGTGCCGGTCTTAGAACAGGGGGGTTCTACAATGAGCAGTTCTTC. Its translation is CSAGLRTGGFYNEQFF.

This clonotype was observed at least ten times. CDR3 loop: CASSLPGGTDYQETQYF. The CDR3 DNA is TGTGCCAGCAGCTTACCCGGCGGGACAGACTATCAAGAGACCCAGTACTTC. This sequence joins TRBV7-9 and TRBJ2-5, with D maybe TRBD1 (7 bases). V lost 2 bases to trimming and J lost 2 bases, with 18 bases between them. The CDR3 extends over 17 amino acids. Looked up from germline, CDR1 is SEHNR and CDR2 is FQNEAQ (reference sequence). The variable domain in full, completed from reference TRBV7-9 and TRBJ2-5, reads DTGVSQNPRHKITKRGQNVTFRCDPISEHNRLYWYRQTLGQGPEFLTYFQNEAQLEKSRLLSDRFSAERPKGSFSTLEIQRTEQGDSAMYLCASSLPGGTDYQETQYFGPGTRLLVL.

This clonotype was observed a few times. This chain connects TRBV29-1 to TRBJ2-4, with a tentative D call TRBD1 (6 bases). V lost 7 bases, J lost 7 bases, and 14 bases lay in between. Germline loops: CDR1 SQVTM, CDR2 ANQGSEA. This CDR3 is built from 12 residues. In DNA, the CDR3 is TGCAGCGCCCAAGGGGGAGCGAACATTCAGTACTTC. Its translation: CSAQGGANIQYF.

This clonotype was found many times. The chain is built from TRBV12-3 or TRBV12-4 and TRBJ1-1; no reliable D call. The CDR3 consists of 13 residues. V shed 3 bases and J shed 4 bases, with 9 bases lying between them. CDR3 nucleotide sequence: TGTGCCAGCAGTTTTCGGACTCGCACTGAAGCTTTCTTT. Translated, it gives CASSFRTRTEAFF.

The rearrangement links TRBV29-1 to TRBJ2-5, with D uncertain. V was shortened by 4 bases and J by 5 bases, with 11 bases between the two germline ends. The germline V gene has CDR1 SQVTM and CDR2 ANQGSEA. The CDR3 runs to 12 residues. CDR3 DNA sequence: TGCAGCGTTGTTGCAGCGTCGGAGACCCAGTACTTC. Encoded protein: CSVVAASETQYF. The full variable domain, with the rest looked up from reference TRBV29-1 and TRBJ2-5, is SAVISQKPSRDICQRGTSLTIQCQVDSQVTMMFWYRQQPGQSLTLIATANQGSEATYESGFVIDKFPISRPNLTFSTLTVSNMSPEDSSIYLCSVVAASETQYFGPGTRLLVL.

A word on this clonotype: A much larger clone lies a single base off, so this may be a read error. V and J are TRBV7-9 and TRBJ2-1; no clear D. V gave up 3 bases and J gave up 7 bases, with 16 bases separating them. The CDR3 runs 15 residues. Looked up from germline, CDR1 is SEHNR and CDR2 is FQNEAQ (reference sequence). DNA for the CDR3: TGTGCCAGCAGCTTTCAGGACCGAATTGGAAATGAGCAGTTCTTC. Protein sequence: CASSFQDRIGNEQFF.

This clonotype has at least ten counts. This chain uses TRBV7-2 with TRBJ1-1, with no clear D. The CDR3 has 13 amino acids. Germline V gene sequence: CDR1 SGHTA, CDR2 FQGNSA. Trimming removed 8 bases at V and 7 bases at J, with 17 bases between. Here the CDR3 DNA reads TGTGCCAGCTCCGAGGTAAGGGAGCTTGAAGCTTTCTTT. It codes for CASSEVRELEAFF.

At least ten counts were recorded for this clonotype. The V gene is TRBV5-1, the J gene TRBJ2-7; TRBD1 is a possible D gene (5 bases). The ends were cut back, 0 bases at V and 0 bases at J, with 10 bases in the middle. The CDR3 contains 15 residues. CDR1 SGHRS and CDR2 YFSETQ come from the germline V gene. CDR3 bases: TGCGCCAGCAGCTTGGGTGACAGCCACTCCTACGAGCAGTACTTC. It specifies CASSLGDSHSYEQYF.

Worth noting for this clonotype: This sequence may be a read error, since a much larger clone differs from it by one base. The chain is built from TRBV10-3 and TRBJ2-5; D is possibly TRBD1 (6 bases). The CDR3 spans 13 residues. Germline assignment: CDR1 ENHRY and CDR2 SYGVKD. V was clipped by 11 bases and J by 5 bases, with 18 bases between them. CDR3 loop: CAVSGTWEETQYF. CDR3 DNA sequence: TGTGCCGTATCCGGGACATGGGAGGAGACCCAGTACTTC.